This TCR beta chain originates from a study of human T cells and chemical hapten exposure (TCRdb year 2021). About the full investigation: For sensitization, 2% DPC in acetone was applied to a roughly 2 cm by roughly 2 cm area of upper inner arm skin. Patch tests used Finn chambers with 0.01% DPC on the upper back, scored after 6 days by International Contact Dermatitis Research Group standards. Blood samples were taken from patients before sensitization (week 0) and at 2, 6 and about 24 weeks after DPC sensitization. In alopecia patients, the study followed how the peripheral blood TCR repertoire changed in vivo over primary and secondary sensitization to diphenylcyclopropenone (DPC), a hapten. Libraries were combined into a pool for sequencing, and differences in TCR yield between samples came mainly from small differences in library volumes within the pool. Alopecia areata with under or over 50% scalp involvement, alopecia totalis and alopecia universalis were represented in the patient cohort, which was mostly female. Blood for TCR sequencing was provided by twenty-nine alopecia patients at one to four time points (pre-sensitization, 2, 6 and 24 weeks). Patients additionally received weekly therapeutic DPC doses to the scalp throughout the approximately 25-week study period.

Ten or more counts support this clonotype. The target of this receptor is not known. No per-base quality is available; no much larger clone lies one base away. Overall study results and their limits: Alopecia, a presumed autoimmune disease, was present in all patients, so the immune response of the patients might differ from that of healthy individuals. After repeated subsampling, changes were observed in the strength of the expansion versus patch-test correlation and in the threshold at which the correlation became significant. Compared with pre-sensitization or healthy control sets, expanded TCRs formed significantly more large CDR3 similarity clusters, which is consistent with antigen-driven responses. DPC sensitization did not change the number of TCRs with a frequency above 1 in 1000, and there was no evidence of changes in global repertoire structure. The number of PT1 expanded TCRs positively correlated with patch test score, significant at thresholds 8, 16 and 32 but not 4.

In light of the paper, this sample's time point label describes: patch test 1, 2 weeks after DPC sensitization. The meaning of the sample's treatment or condition label: therapeutic diphenylcyclopropenone sensitization with weekly scalp DPC. Blood at each patch-test visit was drawn before the patch test was applied. Patients were considered eligible if aged 18 to 70, diagnosed with alopecia and deemed suitable for DPC therapy, and patients were excluded if pregnant. Total RNA was extracted from unfractionated whole blood that had been collected in Tempus Blood RNA tubes. Via the germline V gene (reference sequence), CDR1 is SEHNR and CDR2 FQNEAQ. V loses 6 bases at its end and J loses 5 bases; junction bases beyond the gene matches: 6. The CDR3 starts with the cysteine, ends with the phenylalanine, and has 13 residues. Here the CDR3 DNA is all that survives: 39 bases in frame from base 1. Library preparation used RACE. TCRdb lists the instrument as NextSeq 500. During library preparation, unique molecular identifiers were attached to individual cDNA molecules so that TCRs could be counted in a quantitative, reproducible way. For every blood RNA sample, sequencing covered both the TCR alpha and TCR beta chains. The authors' analysis ran thus. Samples had a median of roughly 99,000 TCRs, with a range from about 23,224 to 750,000. The Decombinator software suite was used to annotate V, J and CDR3 in the TCR reads. Every sample was subsampled to the same number of TCRs (28,000) for the PS versus PT1 abundance plots. TCRs were defined as expanded if absent before sensitization and observed at least eight times at the 2-week time point. The public reads were quality trimmed at Q25 with fastp and then assembled into clones with MiXCR by TCRdb, keeping productive beta chains. Rows merge per CDR3 protein into single entries with the most common DNA and genes. In this record, the V and J calls reflect TCRdb's handling and not the investigators' own analysis. In all, the sample holds roughly 190,000 distinct CDR3 sequences, and 20% to 25% of those were seen once. Over 6.5% of the sample comes from the top ten.

The specimen was whole blood, collected in connection with sensitization to the hapten diphenylcyclopropenone (DPC). The V gene is TRBV7-9 and the J gene is TRBJ2-7, with TRBD1 identical over 8 junction bases. The clonotype originates from a woman aged 45-65 years with alopecia areata. Some clones in this sample may be carry-over from other donors' samples. In nucleotide form, the sequence is TGTGCCAGCAGTGACAGGGGCCCGAACGAGCAGTACTTC. This translates into CASSDRGPNEQYF.